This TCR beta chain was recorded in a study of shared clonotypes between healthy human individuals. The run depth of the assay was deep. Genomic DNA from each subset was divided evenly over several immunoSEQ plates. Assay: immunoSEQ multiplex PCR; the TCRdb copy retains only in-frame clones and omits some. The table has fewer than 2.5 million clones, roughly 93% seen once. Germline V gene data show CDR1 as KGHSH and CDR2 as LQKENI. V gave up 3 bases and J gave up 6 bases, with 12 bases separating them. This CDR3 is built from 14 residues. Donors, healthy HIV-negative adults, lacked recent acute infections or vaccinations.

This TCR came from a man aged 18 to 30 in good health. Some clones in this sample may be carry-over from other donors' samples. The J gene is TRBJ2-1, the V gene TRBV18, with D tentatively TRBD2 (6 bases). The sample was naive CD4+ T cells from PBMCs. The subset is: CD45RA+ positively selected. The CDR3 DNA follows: TGTGCCAGCTCACCGTCGGGGGAGCGCAATGAGCAGTTCTTC. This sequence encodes CASSPSGERNEQFF.